This T cell receptor beta chain derives from a study of blood T cell repertoires in COVID-19. Study processing details: Reference gene primer amplification in the assay estimated nucleated cell counts. Assay used: immunoSEQ multiplex PCR; TCRdb lists only in-frame clones, some missing. V, J and clone size were drawn from that table, and D and trimming were deduced from the DNA. The sample consists of 380,000 or so clones, approximately 80% of them appearing once. This CDR3 comprises 15 residues. Germline CDR1 SGHTA, CDR2 FQGNSA. The ends were cut back, 4 bases at V and 1 base at J, with 13 bases in the middle.

This sequence originates from a human donor with acute or convalescent COVID-19. The donor label of this sample is uncertain. Sequencing input: peripheral blood. The chain uses TRBV7-2 and TRBJ1-1; D is unresolved. CDR3 sequence: CASSSRIPGNTEAFF. The CDR3 region has the DNA TGTGCCAGCAGCTCCCGGATCCCAGGGAACACTGAAGCTTTCTTT.